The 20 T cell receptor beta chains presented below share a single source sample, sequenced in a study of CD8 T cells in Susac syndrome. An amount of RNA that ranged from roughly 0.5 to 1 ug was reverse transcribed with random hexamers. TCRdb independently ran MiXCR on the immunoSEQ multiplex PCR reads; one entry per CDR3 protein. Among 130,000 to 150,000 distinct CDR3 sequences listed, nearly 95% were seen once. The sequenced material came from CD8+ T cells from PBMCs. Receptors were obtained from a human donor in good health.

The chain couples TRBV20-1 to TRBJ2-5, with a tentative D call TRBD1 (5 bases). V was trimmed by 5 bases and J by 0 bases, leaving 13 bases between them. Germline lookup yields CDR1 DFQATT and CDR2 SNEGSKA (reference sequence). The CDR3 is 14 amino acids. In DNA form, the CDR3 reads TGCAGTGCTCCTACAGGAGTCTACCAAGAGACCCAGTACTTC. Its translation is CSAPTGVYQETQYF.

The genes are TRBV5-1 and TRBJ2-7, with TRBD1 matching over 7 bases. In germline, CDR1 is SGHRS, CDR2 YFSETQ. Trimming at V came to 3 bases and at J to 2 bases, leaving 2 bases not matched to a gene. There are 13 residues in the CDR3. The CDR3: CASSSTGAYEQYF. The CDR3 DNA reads TGCGCCAGCAGCTCCACAGGGGCCTACGAGCAGTACTTC.

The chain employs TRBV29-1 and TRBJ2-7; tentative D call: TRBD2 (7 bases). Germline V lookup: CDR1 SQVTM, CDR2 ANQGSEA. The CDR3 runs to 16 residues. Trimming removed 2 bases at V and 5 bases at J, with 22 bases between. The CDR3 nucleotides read TGCAGCGTTGAATCGGCGGAGCGGGACACGAACAACGAGCAGTACTTC. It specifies CSVESAERDTNNEQYF.

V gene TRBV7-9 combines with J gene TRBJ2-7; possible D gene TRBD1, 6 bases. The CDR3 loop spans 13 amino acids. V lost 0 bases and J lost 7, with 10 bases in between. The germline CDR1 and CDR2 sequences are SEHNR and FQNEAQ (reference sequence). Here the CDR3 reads CASSLARGREQYF. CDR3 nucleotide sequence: TGTGCCAGCAGCTTAGCCAGGGGTAGGGAGCAGTACTTC.

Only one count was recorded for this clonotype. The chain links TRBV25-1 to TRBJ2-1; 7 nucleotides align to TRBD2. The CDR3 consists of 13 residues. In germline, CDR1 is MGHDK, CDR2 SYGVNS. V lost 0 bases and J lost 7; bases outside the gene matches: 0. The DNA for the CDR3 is TGTGCCAGCAGTGAATATAGCGGGAATGAGCAGTTCTTC. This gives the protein CASSEYSGNEQFF.

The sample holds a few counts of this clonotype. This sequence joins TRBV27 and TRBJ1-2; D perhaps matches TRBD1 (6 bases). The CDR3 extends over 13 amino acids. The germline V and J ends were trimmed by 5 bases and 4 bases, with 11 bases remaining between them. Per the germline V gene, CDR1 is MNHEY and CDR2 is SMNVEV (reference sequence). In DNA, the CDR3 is TGTGCCAGCAGTCTACAGGGTACCTATGGCTACACCTTC. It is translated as CASSLQGTYGYTF.

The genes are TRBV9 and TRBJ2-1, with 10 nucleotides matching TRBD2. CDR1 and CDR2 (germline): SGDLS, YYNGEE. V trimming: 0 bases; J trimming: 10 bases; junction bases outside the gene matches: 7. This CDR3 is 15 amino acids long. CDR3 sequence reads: CASSVGLAGAPEQFF. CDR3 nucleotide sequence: TGTGCCAGCAGCGTAGGGCTAGCGGGGGCTCCGGAGCAGTTCTTC.

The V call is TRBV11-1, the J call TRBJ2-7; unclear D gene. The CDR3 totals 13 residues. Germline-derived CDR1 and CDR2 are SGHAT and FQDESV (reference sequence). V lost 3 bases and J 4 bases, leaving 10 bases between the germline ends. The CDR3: CASSFGLKYEQYF. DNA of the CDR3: TGTGCCAGCAGCTTCGGGTTAAAGTACGAGCAGTACTTC.

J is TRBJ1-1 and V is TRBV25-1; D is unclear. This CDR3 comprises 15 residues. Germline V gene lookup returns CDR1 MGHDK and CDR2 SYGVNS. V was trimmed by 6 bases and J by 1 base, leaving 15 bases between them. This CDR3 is CASRDTVFANTEAFF. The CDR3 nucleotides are TGTGCCAGCAGGGATACGGTCTTCGCGAACACTGAAGCTTTCTTT.

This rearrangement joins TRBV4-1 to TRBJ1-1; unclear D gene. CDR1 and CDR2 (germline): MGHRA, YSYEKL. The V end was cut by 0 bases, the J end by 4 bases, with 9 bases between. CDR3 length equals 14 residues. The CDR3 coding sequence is TGCGCCAGCAGCCAAGACCCTAAGGGCACTGAAGCTTTCTTT. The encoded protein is CASSQDPKGTEAFF.

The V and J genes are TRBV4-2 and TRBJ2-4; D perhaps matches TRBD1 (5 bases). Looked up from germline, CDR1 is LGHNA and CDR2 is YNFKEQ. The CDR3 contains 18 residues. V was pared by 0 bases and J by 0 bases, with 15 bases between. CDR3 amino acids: CASSQDGEGVLAKNIQYF. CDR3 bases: TGTGCCAGCAGCCAAGATGGGGAAGGGGTACTAGCCAAAAACATTCAGTACTTC.

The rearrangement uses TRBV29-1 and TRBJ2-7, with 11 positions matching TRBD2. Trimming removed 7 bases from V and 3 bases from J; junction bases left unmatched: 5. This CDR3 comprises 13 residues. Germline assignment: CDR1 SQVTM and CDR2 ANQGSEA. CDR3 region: CSALLAGDYEQYF. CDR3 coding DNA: TGCAGCGCGCTACTAGCGGGAGACTACGAGCAGTACTTC.

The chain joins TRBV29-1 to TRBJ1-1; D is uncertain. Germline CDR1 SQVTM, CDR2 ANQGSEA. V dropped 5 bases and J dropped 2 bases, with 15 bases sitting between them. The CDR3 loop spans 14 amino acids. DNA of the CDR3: TGCAGCGTTATGGAAACAGACTATAACACTGAAGCTTTCTTT. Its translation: CSVMETDYNTEAFF. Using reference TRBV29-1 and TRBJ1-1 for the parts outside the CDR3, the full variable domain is SAVISQKPSRDICQRGTSLTIQCQVDSQVTMMFWYRQQPGQSLTLIATANQGSEATYESGFVIDKFPISRPNLTFSTLTVSNMSPEDSSIYLCSVMETDYNTEAFFGQGTRLTVV.

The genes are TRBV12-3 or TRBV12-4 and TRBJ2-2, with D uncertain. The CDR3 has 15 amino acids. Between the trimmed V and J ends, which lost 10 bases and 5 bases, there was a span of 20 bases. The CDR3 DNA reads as TGTGCCATCCCCAAGACTGCCAGAACGACCGGGGAGCTGTTTTTT. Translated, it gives CAIPKTARTTGELFF.

CDR3 protein: CASSPGQEQFF. Written as DNA, the CDR3 is TGTGCCAGCAGTCCCGGACAGGAGCAGTTCTTC. The chain recombines TRBV2 with TRBJ2-1; a possible D gene is TRBD1 (6 bases). The CDR3 consists of 11 residues. The V gene's germline CDR1 is SNHLY and CDR2 FYNNEI. Trimming cost V 5 bases and J 10 bases, with 9 bases left between them. The complete variable domain, with remaining parts taken from reference TRBV2 and TRBJ2-1, reads EPEVTQTPSHQVTQMGQEVILRCVPISNHLYFYWYRQILGQKVEFLVSFYNNEISEKSEIFDDQFSVERPDGSNFTLKIRSTKLEDSAMYFCASSPGQEQFFGPGTRLTVL.

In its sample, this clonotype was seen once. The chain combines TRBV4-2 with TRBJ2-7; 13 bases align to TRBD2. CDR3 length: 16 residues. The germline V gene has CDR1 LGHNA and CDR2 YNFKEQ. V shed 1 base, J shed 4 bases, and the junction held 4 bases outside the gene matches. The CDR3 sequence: CASSQGTSGSAYEQYF. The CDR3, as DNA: TGTGCCAGCAGCCAAGGGACTAGCGGGAGTGCGTACGAGCAGTACTTC.

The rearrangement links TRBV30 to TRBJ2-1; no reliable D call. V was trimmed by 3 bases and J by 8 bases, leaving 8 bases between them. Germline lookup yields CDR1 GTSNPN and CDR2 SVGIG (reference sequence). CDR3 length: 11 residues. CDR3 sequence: CAWSVVHEQFF. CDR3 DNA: TGTGCCTGGAGCGTAGTCCATGAGCAGTTCTTC. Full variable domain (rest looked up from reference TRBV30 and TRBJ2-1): SQTIHQWPATLVQPVGSPLSLECTVEGTSNPNLYWYRQAAGRGLQLLFYSVGIGQISSEVPQNLSASRPQDRQFILSSKKLLLSDSGFYLCAWSVVHEQFFGPGTRLTVL.

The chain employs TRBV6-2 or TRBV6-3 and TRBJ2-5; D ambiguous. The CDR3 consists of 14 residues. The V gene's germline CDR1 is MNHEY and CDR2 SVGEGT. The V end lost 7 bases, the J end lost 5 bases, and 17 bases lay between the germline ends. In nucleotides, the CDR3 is TGTGCCAGCACTTCTAAAAGGTTGATGGAGACCCAGTACTTC. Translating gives CASTSKRLMETQYF.

CDR3: CSASGRDQETQYF. The CDR3 coding sequence is TGCAGTGCTAGCGGCAGGGACCAAGAGACCCAGTACTTC. The chain joins TRBV20-1 to TRBJ2-5; D is possibly TRBD1 (5 bases). The CDR3 spans 13 residues. Per the germline V gene, CDR1 is DFQATT and CDR2 is SNEGSKA (reference sequence). Trimming cost V 3 bases and J 0 bases, with 8 bases left between them.

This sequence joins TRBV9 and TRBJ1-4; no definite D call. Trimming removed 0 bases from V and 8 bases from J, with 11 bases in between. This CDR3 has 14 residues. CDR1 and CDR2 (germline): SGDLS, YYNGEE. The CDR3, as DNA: TGTGCCAGCAGCGTAGGTTGGGGTTGGGAAAAACTGTTTTTT. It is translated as CASSVGWGWEKLFF.